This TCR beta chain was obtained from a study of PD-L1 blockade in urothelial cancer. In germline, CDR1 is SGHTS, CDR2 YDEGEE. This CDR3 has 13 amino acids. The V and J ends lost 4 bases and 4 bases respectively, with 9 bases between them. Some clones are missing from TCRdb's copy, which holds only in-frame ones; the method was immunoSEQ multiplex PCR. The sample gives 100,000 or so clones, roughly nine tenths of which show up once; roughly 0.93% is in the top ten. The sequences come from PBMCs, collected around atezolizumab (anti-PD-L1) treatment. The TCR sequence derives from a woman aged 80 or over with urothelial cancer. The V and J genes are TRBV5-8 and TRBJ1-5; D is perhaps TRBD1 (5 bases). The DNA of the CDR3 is TGTGCCAGCAGCGCGGACAAGAATCAGCCCCAGCATTTT. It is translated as CASSADKNQPQHF.